The 23 T cell receptor beta chains in this list originate from one sample, sequenced in a study of T-cell reconstitution after alpha-beta-depleted transplantation in children. A TCRbeta library incorporating unique molecular identifiers was prepared. MiXCR, applied by TCRdb to the PCR reads, yields one record per CDR3 protein. In the table there are hundreds of thousands of distinct CDR3 sequences, approximately 13% of which are singletons. This specimen consisted of PBMCs, mostly from graft donor cells, obtained 360 days after TCRalphabeta/CD19-depleted stem cell transplant. The receptors were sampled from a male patient younger than 18 who had a stem cell transplant for acute myeloid leukemia, so the T cells may come from the graft donor.

V and J are TRBV4-2 and TRBJ2-3; TRBD1 or TRBD2 may be the D gene (5 bases each). This CDR3 is 14 amino acids long. Germline CDR1 LGHNA, CDR2 YNFKEQ. The V gene lost 0 bases and the J gene lost 7 bases, with 11 bases spanning the gap. The chain's CDR3 is CASSQDGEGNTQYF. The CDR3 DNA follows: TGTGCCAGCAGCCAAGATGGTGAGGGGAATACGCAGTATTTT.

This clonotype has more than one count but fewer than ten. The chain carries TRBV9 and TRBJ2-1; possibly TRBD2 for D (6 bases). There are 16 residues in the CDR3. The V end was cut by 0 bases, the J end by 2 bases, with 12 bases between. Germline values: CDR1 SGDLS, CDR2 YYNGEE. The CDR3, as DNA: TGTGCCAGCAGCGTAGTGCGGGGAGAGGCCTACAATGAGCAGTTCTTC. Protein sequence: CASSVVRGEAYNEQFF.

The V call is TRBV18, the J call TRBJ2-5, with 8 nucleotides matching TRBD2. Unmatched junction bases numbered 7, after V lost 2 bases and J lost 5 bases. CDR3 size: 15 residues. Germline CDR1 KGHSH, CDR2 LQKENI. The DNA of the CDR3 is TGTGCCAGCTCACCAGCCCTAGCGGGTCGTGAGACCCAGTACTTC. It codes for CASSPALAGRETQYF.

In nucleotides, the CDR3 is TGTGCCAGCAGCGTAGTCGGCAGGGGGCAACATCAGCCCCAGCATTTT. Translating it yields CASSVVGRGQHQPQHF. This chain connects TRBV9 to TRBJ1-5; 8 positions match TRBD1. The CDR3 length is 16 residues. The germline gives CDR1 SGDLS, CDR2 YYNGEE. J lost 5 bases, V lost 0 bases, and 7 bases had no gene match.

This clonotype was seen more than once but under ten times. CDR3 amino acids: CASSLTGLSGGTYEQYF. CDR3 coding DNA: TGTGCCAGCAGTTTGACGGGCTTGAGCGGGGGGACCTACGAGCAGTACTTC. This chain uses TRBV28 with TRBJ2-7, with 9 bases aligning to TRBD2. With 3 bases clipped from V and 2 bases from J, the junction kept 11 bases outside the gene matches. Looked up from germline, CDR1 is MDHEN and CDR2 is SYDVKM. This CDR3 comprises 17 residues.

In this sample, this clonotype turned up many times. CDR3 amino acids: CASSLSTEAFF. CDR3 sequence (DNA): TGTGCCAGCAGTCTGTCCACTGAAGCTTTCTTT. This chain uses TRBV12-3 or TRBV12-4 with TRBJ1-1; no clear D gene. Trimming stripped 5 bases from V and 4 bases from J, with 5 bases between. The CDR3 loop spans 11 amino acids.

This clonotype was observed a few times. The chain links TRBV28 to TRBJ2-2; TRBD2 aligns across 13 bases. The V segment lost 7 bases and the J segment 6 bases; nucleotides outside the gene matches: 11. The V gene's germline CDR1 is MDHEN and CDR2 SYDVKM. The CDR3 length is 17 residues. Here the CDR3 reads CASTPPGLAGESGELFF. The CDR3, as DNA: TGTGCCAGCACCCCTCCAGGACTAGCGGGAGAATCCGGGGAGCTGTTTTTT.

The V and J genes are TRBV4-2 and TRBJ2-1; D ambiguous. V shed 4 bases and J shed 0 bases, with 13 bases lying between them. CDR1 is LGHNA and CDR2 is YNFKEQ in the germline V gene. The CDR3 consists of 16 residues. CDR3 DNA: TGTGCCAGCAGCCCTGAATATACGGGCTCCTACAATGAGCAGTTCTTC. Protein sequence: CASSPEYTGSYNEQFF.

The gene calls are TRBV24-1 and TRBJ2-7; a possible D gene is TRBD1 (6 bases). This CDR3 is built from 14 residues. Germline CDR1 KGHDR, CDR2 SFDVKD. V was trimmed by 5 bases and J by 2 bases, leaving 12 bases between them. The DNA of the CDR3 is TGTGCCACCAGTGCATGGACAGCACCCTACGAGCAGTACTTC. Its translation: CATSAWTAPYEQYF.

This clonotype was picked up a small number of times. The rearrangement joins TRBV29-1 to TRBJ2-1; the match to TRBD2 covers 16 bases. CDR1 SQVTM and CDR2 ANQGSEA come from the germline V gene. CDR3 length: 18 amino acids. The V segment lost 4 bases and the J segment 3 bases; nucleotides outside the gene matches: 9. This chain's CDR3 is CSVGGTSGRAGGYNEQFF. The CDR3 DNA follows: TGCAGCGTTGGAGGGACTAGCGGGAGGGCGGGGGGCTACAATGAGCAGTTCTTC.

This clonotype was detected a few times. The chain uses TRBV25-1 and TRBJ2-1; no definite D call. The V gene's germline CDR1 is MGHDK and CDR2 SYGVNS. V was pared by 7 bases and J by 0 bases, with 13 bases between. This CDR3 has 15 amino acids. The CDR3 loop is CASTDSRSSYNEQFF. DNA of the CDR3: TGTGCCAGCACCGACTCCCGGAGCTCCTACAATGAGCAGTTCTTC.

V is TRBV20-1 and J is TRBJ1-5, with a possible D match to TRBD1 (5 bases). Trimming removed 3 bases at V and 7 bases at J, with 16 bases between. The CDR3 length is 14 residues. Germline values: CDR1 DFQATT, CDR2 SNEGSKA (reference sequence). The CDR3 loop is CSASGSGGGQPQHF. The CDR3 nucleotides are TGCAGTGCTAGTGGCTCGGGGGGAGGACAGCCCCAGCATTTT.

This clonotype was seen many times. The V call is TRBV29-1, the J call TRBJ2-4, with D perhaps being TRBD1 or TRBD2 (5 bases each). The CDR3 is 14 residues long. CDR1 and CDR2 from the germline V gene are SQVTM and ANQGSEA. Trimming took off 4 bases at V and 1 base at J, with 11 bases between the two ends. In DNA form, the CDR3 reads TGCAGCGTTGTAGCGAGGGGTGCCAAAAACATTCAGTACTTC. This translates into CSVVARGAKNIQYF.

The chain joins TRBV12-3 or TRBV12-4 to TRBJ2-5, with D perhaps TRBD2 (5 bases). The CDR3 is 14 residues long. Trimming removed 6 bases from V and 0 bases from J, with 11 bases in between. CDR3 loop: CASRSRGNQETQYF. The DNA of the CDR3 is TGTGCCAGCAGGTCTCGGGGTAACCAAGAGACCCAGTACTTC.

The chain uses TRBV27 and TRBJ2-7; either TRBD1 or TRBD2 may fit D (5 bases each). Germline CDR1 is MNHEY and CDR2 is SMNVEV (reference sequence). This CDR3 comprises 14 residues. Between the trimmed V and J ends, which lost 1 base and 5 bases, there was a span of 12 bases. CDR3 bases: TGTGCCAGCAGTTTATGGGACCCCCGAGACGAGCAGTACTTC. Amino acids: CASSLWDPRDEQYF.

Only a few counts were recorded for this clonotype. The chain carries TRBV11-2 and TRBJ2-5; a weak D match, TRBD2 (6 bases). Between the trimmed V and J ends, which lost 7 bases and 0 bases, there was a span of 27 bases. Germline V gene sequence: CDR1 SGHAT, CDR2 FQNNGV. CDR3 size: 19 residues. The CDR3 nucleotides are TGTGCCAGCAACTACCGGGCGGAGGGCCGGGAAATGTACCAAGAGACCCAGTACTTC. It translates to CASNYRAEGREMYQETQYF.

This clonotype was observed a few times. This chain uses TRBV23-1 with TRBJ2-7; D is ambiguous. TRBV23-1 is labeled an ORF, and its function is uncertain. The CDR3 is made up of 13 amino acids. The V gene lost 2 bases and the J gene lost 3 bases, with 8 bases spanning the gap. The CDR3 sequence is CASSQPHSYEQYF. CDR3 DNA: TGCGCCAGCAGTCAACCCCACAGCTACGAGCAGTACTTC.

This clonotype has just a few counts. The chain joins TRBV9 to TRBJ2-2, with D perhaps TRBD1 (6 bases). From germline, CDR1 is SGDLS and CDR2 YYNGEE. Trimming stripped 6 bases from V and 7 bases from J, with 10 bases between. CDR3 size: 12 residues. CDR3 in DNA: TGTGCCAGCAACTACAGGGTCGGGGAGCTGTTTTTT. Its protein product is CASNYRVGELFF. Supplemented by reference TRBV9 and TRBJ2-2, the full variable domain reads DSGVTQTPKHLITATGQRVTLRCSPRSGDLSVYWYQQSLDQGLQFLIQYYNGEERAKGNILERFSAQQFPDLHSELNLSSLELGDSALYFCASNYRVGELFFGEGSRLTVL.

The rearrangement joins TRBV4-3 to TRBJ2-5, with D possibly matching TRBD1 (5 bases). The germline V and J ends were trimmed by 0 bases and 4 bases, with 21 bases remaining between them. CDR1 LGHNA and CDR2 YSLEER come from the germline V gene. The CDR3 runs to 18 residues. The CDR3 sequence: CASSQDVGRADGRETQYF. CDR3 DNA: TGCGCCAGCAGCCAAGATGTAGGCAGGGCTGACGGACGAGAGACCCAGTACTTC.

This clonotype was recorded many times. The genes are TRBV9 and TRBJ2-2; D possibly corresponds to TRBD1 (6 bases). Trimming shortened V by 1 base and J by 8 bases, and 12 bases separated the two germline ends. The CDR3 runs to 14 residues. Germline lookup yields CDR1 SGDLS and CDR2 YYNGEE. CDR3 region: CASSVTGPGGELFF. The CDR3 DNA is TGTGCCAGCAGCGTAACAGGGCCTGGTGGGGAGCTGTTTTTT.

The rearrangement joins TRBV24-1 to TRBJ2-1; D perhaps matches TRBD2 (6 bases). Germline V gives CDR1 KGHDR, CDR2 SFDVKD. The CDR3 totals 15 residues. Trimming removed 3 bases at V and 7 bases at J, with 15 bases between. The CDR3 here is CATSDPGVALNEQFF. CDR3 sequence (DNA): TGTGCCACCAGTGATCCGGGAGTCGCTTTGAATGAGCAGTTCTTC.

V and J are TRBV20-1 and TRBJ2-1; 8 nucleotides line up with TRBD2. The CDR3 runs to 19 residues. Germline-derived CDR1 and CDR2 are DFQATT and SNEGSKA (reference sequence). V was pared by 0 bases and J by 5 bases, with 18 bases of the junction left unmatched. CDR3 coding DNA: TGCAGTGCTAGAGACCAGCGGGAGCCCCGTCACGTTCTTAACAATGAGCAGTTCTTC. Residues: CSARDQREPRHVLNNEQFF.

This clonotype was seen repeatedly, ten times or more. The rearrangement joins TRBV27 to TRBJ2-1; D tentatively reads TRBD1 or TRBD2 (6 bases each). Trimming stripped 1 base from V and 2 bases from J, with 18 bases between. This CDR3 contains 18 residues. Germline-derived CDR1 and CDR2 are MNHEY and SMNVEV (reference sequence). CDR3 in amino acids: CASSLLLPLGGAYNEQFF. CDR3 in DNA: TGTGCCAGCAGTTTATTACTTCCGTTGGGGGGCGCCTACAATGAGCAGTTCTTC.